The next 24 T cell receptor beta chains were all read from a single sample in a study of shared clonotypes between healthy human individuals. Naive-designated CD8 cells lacked CD45RO, were positively enriched for CCR7, and omitted terminally differentiated effector memory CD45RA+ cells. The data were produced by immunoSEQ multiplex PCR, yet TCRdb's version contains in-frame clones alone and is incomplete. Of just over 2,000,000 clones listed, approximately 95% are singletons. What was sequenced was naive CD8+ T cells sorted from blood. These receptors all come from a man in his late teens or twenties in good health.

This clone was observed a single time. V usage is TRBV7-9 and J usage is TRBJ2-2; possible D gene TRBD1, 6 bases. Trimming removed 4 bases from V and 5 bases from J, with 11 bases in between. Per germline, CDR1 SEHNR and CDR2 FQNEAQ (reference sequence). The CDR3 spans 14 residues. As DNA, the CDR3 is TGTGCCAGCAGCTGGACAGAGCTTACCGGGGAGCTGTTTTTT. Its translation is CASSWTELTGELFF.

The chain links TRBV5-1 to TRBJ1-1; D possibly corresponds to TRBD1 (6 bases). This CDR3 region has 16 residues. Trimming stripped 2 bases from V and 3 bases from J, with 17 bases between. Germline V lookup: CDR1 SGHRS, CDR2 YFSETQ. The CDR3 here is CASSFEPGAVDTEAFF. The CDR3 DNA sequence: TGCGCCAGCAGCTTTGAACCAGGGGCGGTCGACACTGAAGCTTTCTTT.

The chain has TRBV6-5 and TRBJ2-1; D call uncertain. This CDR3 comprises 12 residues. V was clipped by 6 bases and J by 10 bases, with 13 bases between them. The germline CDR1 and CDR2 sequences are MNHEY and SVGAGI. Here the CDR3 reads CASRNPRPEQFF. The CDR3 DNA is TGTGCCAGCAGGAACCCCAGGCCCGAGCAGTTCTTC.

V usage is TRBV11-2 and J usage is TRBJ1-4, with D uncertain. CDR3 length: 15 amino acids. The ends were cut back, 0 bases at V and 7 bases at J, with 12 bases in the middle. Germline loops: CDR1 SGHAT, CDR2 FQNNGV. Here the CDR3 reads CASSLDGEDGEKLFF. DNA for the CDR3: TGTGCCAGCAGCTTAGATGGGGAGGACGGTGAAAAACTGTTTTTT.

The chain couples TRBV7-9 to TRBJ2-2; 10 nucleotides align to TRBD2. V trimming: 5 bases; J trimming: 1 base; junction bases outside the gene matches: 4. The CDR3 has 16 residues. CDR1 SEHNR and CDR2 FQNEAQ come from the germline V gene (reference sequence). CDR3: CASSGGLAENTGELFF. The CDR3 nucleotides read TGTGCCAGCAGCGGTGGACTAGCGGAGAACACCGGGGAGCTGTTTTTT.

In its sample, this clone was seen once. The chain employs TRBV6-1 and TRBJ1-5, with TRBD1 matching 7 bases. CDR1 and CDR2 from the germline V gene are MNHNS and SASEGT. V was pared by 6 bases and J by 1 base, with 6 bases of the junction left unmatched. The CDR3 loop spans 15 amino acids. The CDR3 DNA follows: TGTGCCAGCAGCCCGACAGGGTTGAGCAATCAGCCCCAGCATTTT. It encodes CASSPTGLSNQPQHF.

The rearrangement joins TRBV20-1 to TRBJ2-2; D unclear. The V gene lost 5 bases and the J gene lost 8 bases, with 9 bases spanning the gap. This CDR3 spans 11 amino acids. Germline V gene sequence: CDR1 DFQATT, CDR2 SNEGSKA (reference sequence). Here the CDR3 DNA reads TGCAGTGCTCACTTTCGGGGGGAGCTGTTTTTT. It codes for CSAHFRGELFF.

The chain employs TRBV5-4 and TRBJ2-5; no definite D call. Deletions cut 4 bases from V and 1 base from J, with 17 bases between. Germline-derived CDR1 and CDR2 are SGHNT and YYREEE (reference sequence). The CDR3 is made up of 16 amino acids. In nucleotides, the CDR3 is TGTGCCAGCAGCCTAAGGGATGGGTCTTTCCAAGAGACCCAGTACTTC. Translating it yields CASSLRDGSFQETQYF.

The V and J genes are TRBV28 and TRBJ2-2; D ambiguous. The CDR3 is 13 amino acids. Germline CDR1 is MDHEN and CDR2 is SYDVKM. V lost 2 bases and J lost 5, with 6 bases in between. The CDR3 coding sequence is TGTGCCAGCAGTTTAAAATTTACCGGGGAGCTGTTTTTT. Translating it yields CASSLKFTGELFF. Combining the CDR3 with reference TRBV28 and TRBJ2-2 gives the whole variable domain DVKVTQSSRYLVKRTGEKVFLECVQDMDHENMFWYRQDPGLGLRLIYFSYDVKMKEKGDIPEGYSVSREKKERFSLILESASTNQTSMYLCASSLKFTGELFFGEGSRLTVL.

The chain combines TRBV6-6 with TRBJ2-4; 8 bases align to TRBD1. The V gene's germline CDR1 is MNHNY and CDR2 SVGAGI (reference sequence). The CDR3 consists of 15 residues. The junction had 8 bases not matched to a gene; V was cut back by 7 bases and J by 3 bases. This chain's CDR3 is CASTLLTGDKNIQYF. CDR3 DNA sequence: TGTGCCAGCACCCTCCTGACAGGGGACAAAAACATTCAGTACTTC.

This chain links TRBV4-3 with TRBJ2-2, with 8 nucleotides matching TRBD1. CDR1 is LGHNA, CDR2 YSLEER, per germline. This CDR3 region has 18 residues. V lost 0 bases to trimming and J lost 1 base; unmatched junction nucleotides: 7. Here the CDR3 DNA reads TGCGCCAGCAGCCAAGACCATTGGGACAGGCTGAACACCGGGGAGCTGTTTTTT. Translating gives CASSQDHWDRLNTGELFF.

This chain uses TRBV27 with TRBJ2-5; either TRBD1 or TRBD2 may supply D (5 bases each). The CDR3 is made up of 13 amino acids. V was trimmed by 6 bases and J by 2 bases, leaving 10 bases between them. Germline loops: CDR1 MNHEY, CDR2 SMNVEV (reference sequence). As DNA, the CDR3 is TGTGCCAGCAGGTGGGGCGGGCAAGAGACCCAGTACTTC. It specifies CASRWGGQETQYF.

Comment on this clone: Distinct nucleotide sequences in the sample also encode this CDR3. V and J are TRBV5-1 and TRBJ2-7; D might be TRBD1 (5 bases). Looked up from germline, CDR1 is SGHRS and CDR2 is YFSETQ. The CDR3 runs 14 residues. V was pared by 0 bases and J by 0 bases, with 7 bases between. The CDR3 nucleotides read TGCGCCAGCAGCTTGGACAGGCTCTCCTACGAGCAGTACTTC. It translates to CASSLDRLSYEQYF.

This clone was seen a single time. The rearrangement uses TRBV14 and TRBJ2-3; 8 bases align to TRBD2. Trimming took 4 bases from V and 2 from J; bases not matched to a gene: 8. Germline CDR1 SGHDN, CDR2 FVKESK. The length of the CDR3 is 16 residues. The CDR3 DNA is TGTGCCAGCAGCCTACTTAGCGGGGACCCCACAGATACGCAGTATTTT. Protein sequence: CASSLLSGDPTDTQYF.

The CDR3: CASSFTIGTGSNQPQHF. The CDR3 region has the DNA TGTGCCAGCAGCTTCACCATAGGGACAGGGAGCAATCAGCCCCAGCATTTT. The chain is built from TRBV5-4 and TRBJ1-5, with 9 positions matching TRBD1. Germline trimming cut 2 bases from V and 1 base from J; bases unmatched to any gene: 7. The CDR3 sequence is 17 residues long. Germline assignment: CDR1 SGHNT and CDR2 YYREEE (reference sequence).

V usage is TRBV27 and J usage is TRBJ2-1; 10 positions agree with TRBD2. The V segment lost 1 base and the J segment 3 bases; nucleotides outside the gene matches: 9. Looked up from germline, CDR1 is MNHEY and CDR2 is SMNVEV (reference sequence). The CDR3 sequence is 18 residues long. The CDR3 nucleotides read TGTGCCAGCAGTTTATTCTCCCCTAGCGGGAGTGGCTACAATGAGCAGTTCTTC. This sequence encodes CASSLFSPSGSGYNEQFF.

The rearrangement uses TRBV2 and TRBJ1-4; 8 bases match TRBD1. The CDR3 sequence is 16 residues long. The germline V gene has CDR1 SNHLY and CDR2 FYNNEI. CDR3 nucleotide sequence: TGTGTACAGACGGCAGGGGGCAGAGCAACTAATGAAAAACTGTTTTTT. It specifies CVQTAGGRATNEKLFF.

The chain employs TRBV2 and TRBJ2-7; 7 bases align to TRBD1. V shed 3 bases and J 6 bases; nucleotides not matched to a gene: 8. Per the germline V gene, CDR1 is SNHLY and CDR2 is FYNNEI. The CDR3 consists of 14 residues. The CDR3 sequence is CASSDMDRTSEQYF. The CDR3 coding sequence is TGTGCCAGCAGTGACATGGACAGGACTTCCGAGCAGTACTTC.

This clone was seen once. The rearrangement links TRBV2 to TRBJ1-5; D is perhaps TRBD1 (5 bases). Germline CDR1 SNHLY, CDR2 FYNNEI. The CDR3 has 15 residues. V was cut by 5 bases and J by 4 bases, with 15 bases left in between. Here the CDR3 reads CASSFGREGNQPQHF. For the CDR3, the DNA is TGTGCCAGCAGTTTCGGCAGGGAGGGGAATCAGCCCCAGCATTTT. Together with reference TRBV2 and TRBJ1-5, the CDR3 gives the full variable domain: EPEVTQTPSHQVTQMGQEVILRCVPISNHLYFYWYRQILGQKVEFLVSFYNNEISEKSEIFDDQFSVERPDGSNFTLKIRSTKLEDSAMYFCASSFGREGNQPQHFGDGTRLSIL.

Here the CDR3 DNA reads TGTGCCAGCAGCATTTGGAATGGACTTGCTAACTATGGCTACACCTTC. It encodes CASSIWNGLANYGYTF. The chain links TRBV5-7 to TRBJ1-2; unclear D gene. TRBV5-7 has ORF status, its function being uncertain. Trimming pared 4 bases from V and 0 bases from J, leaving 16 bases between. This CDR3 has 16 amino acids.

The V gene is TRBV6-1, the J gene TRBJ2-1, with D possibly matching TRBD2 (6 bases). Trimming took off 2 bases at V and 0 bases at J, with 11 bases between the two ends. CDR1 MNHNS and CDR2 SASEGT come from the germline V gene. This CDR3 is 16 amino acids long. The CDR3 region has the DNA TGTGCCAGCAGTGAACTCGCGGGGCACTCCTACAATGAGCAGTTCTTC. Protein product: CASSELAGHSYNEQFF.

The V gene is TRBV9, the J gene TRBJ2-3; TRBD2 matches 7 bases. V lost 0 bases, J lost 6 bases, and 10 bases stayed unmatched. The CDR3 runs 16 residues. Per the germline V gene, CDR1 is SGDLS and CDR2 is YYNGEE. CDR3 amino acids: CASSVEGVAGVDTQYF. The CDR3 region has the DNA TGTGCCAGCAGCGTAGAGGGAGTTGCGGGAGTGGATACGCAGTATTTT.

The chain joins TRBV11-2 to TRBJ1-3, with 7 bases lining up with TRBD1. The CDR3 is 20 residues long. Trimming at V came to 0 bases and at J to 0 bases, leaving 14 bases not matched to a gene. The germline CDR1 and CDR2 sequences are SGHAT and FQNNGV. CDR3 nucleotides: TGTGCCAGCAGCTTAGAGGGGTCCAGGGACAGTCTTGGCTCTGGAAACACCATATATTTT. Translation gives CASSLEGSRDSLGSGNTIYF.

The chain couples TRBV13 to TRBJ2-1; 14 nucleotides align to TRBD2. The CDR3 has 14 residues. V was pared by 1 base and J by 13 bases, with 3 bases of the junction left unmatched. The germline CDR1 and CDR2 sequences are PRHDT and FYEKMQ (reference sequence). Written as DNA, the CDR3 is TGTGCCAGCAGCTTAGAGGGACTAGCGGGAGCCCAGTTCTTC. Translating gives CASSLEGLAGAQFF.